This T cell receptor beta chain was found in a study of control samples from healthy donors and cancer patients. Clones were sequenced by immunoSEQ multiplex PCR, and TCRdb holds only the in-frame ones, with some missing. The table lists over 100,000 clones, roughly nine tenths of them singletons, with about 4.7% in the top ten. The sequencing sample was made of blood. This sequence originates from a human donor in good health. The donor label of this sample is uncertain.

As DNA, the CDR3 is TGCGCCAGCAGCTCGGGTCCCAGCACAGATACGCAGTATTTT. This encodes CASSSGPSTDTQYF. The rearrangement links TRBV5-1 to TRBJ2-3; no clear D. V shed 3 bases and J shed 0 bases, with 8 bases lying between them. Germline V gives CDR1 SGHRS, CDR2 YFSETQ. The CDR3 sequence is 14 residues long.